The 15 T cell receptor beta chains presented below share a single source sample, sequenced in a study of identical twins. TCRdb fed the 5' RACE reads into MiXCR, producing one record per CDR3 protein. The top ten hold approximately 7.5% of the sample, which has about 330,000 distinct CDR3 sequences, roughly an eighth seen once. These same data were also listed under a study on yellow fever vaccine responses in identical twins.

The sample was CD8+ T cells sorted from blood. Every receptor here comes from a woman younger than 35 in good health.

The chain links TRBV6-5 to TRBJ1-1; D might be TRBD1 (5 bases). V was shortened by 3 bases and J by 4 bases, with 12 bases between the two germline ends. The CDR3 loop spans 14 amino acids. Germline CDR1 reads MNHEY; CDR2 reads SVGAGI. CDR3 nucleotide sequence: TGTGCCAGCAGTTATTGTTGTGGGGGCACTGAAGCTTTCTTT. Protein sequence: CASSYCCGGTEAFF.

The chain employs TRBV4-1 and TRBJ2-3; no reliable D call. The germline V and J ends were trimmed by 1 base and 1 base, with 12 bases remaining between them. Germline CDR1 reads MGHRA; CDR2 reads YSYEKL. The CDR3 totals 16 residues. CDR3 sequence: CASSQVPGRGTDTQYF. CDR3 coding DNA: TGCGCCAGCAGCCAAGTGCCAGGTCGGGGCACAGATACGCAGTATTTT.

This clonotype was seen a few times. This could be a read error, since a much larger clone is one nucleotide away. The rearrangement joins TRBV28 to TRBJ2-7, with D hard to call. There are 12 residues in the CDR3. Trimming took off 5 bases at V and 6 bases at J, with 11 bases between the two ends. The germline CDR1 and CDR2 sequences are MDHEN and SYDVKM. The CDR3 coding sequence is TGTGCCAGCAGTCAAAACATCCTCGAGCAGTACTTC. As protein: CASSQNILEQYF. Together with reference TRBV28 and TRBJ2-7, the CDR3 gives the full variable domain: DVKVTQSSRYLVKRTGEKVFLECVQDMDHENMFWYRQDPGLGLRLIYFSYDVKMKEKGDIPEGYSVSREKKERFSLILESASTNQTSMYLCASSQNILEQYFGPGTRLTVT.

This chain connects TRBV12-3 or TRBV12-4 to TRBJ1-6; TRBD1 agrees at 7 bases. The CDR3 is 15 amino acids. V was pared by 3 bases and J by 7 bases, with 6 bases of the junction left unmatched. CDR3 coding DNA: TGTGCCAGCAGTTTGACAGGGTTCGGGAATTCACCCCTCCACTTT. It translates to CASSLTGFGNSPLHF.

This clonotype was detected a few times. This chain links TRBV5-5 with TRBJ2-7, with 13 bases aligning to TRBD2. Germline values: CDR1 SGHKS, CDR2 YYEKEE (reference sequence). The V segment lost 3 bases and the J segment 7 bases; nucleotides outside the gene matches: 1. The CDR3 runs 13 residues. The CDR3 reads CASSWTSGREQYV. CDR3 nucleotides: TGTGCCAGCAGCTGGACTAGCGGGAGAGAGCAGTACGTC.

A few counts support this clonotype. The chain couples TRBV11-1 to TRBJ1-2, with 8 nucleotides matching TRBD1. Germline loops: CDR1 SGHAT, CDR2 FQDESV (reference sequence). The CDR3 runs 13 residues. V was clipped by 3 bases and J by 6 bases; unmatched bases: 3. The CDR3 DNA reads TGTGCCAGCAGCTTTTGGGACAGGAATGGCTACACCTTC. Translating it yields CASSFWDRNGYTF.

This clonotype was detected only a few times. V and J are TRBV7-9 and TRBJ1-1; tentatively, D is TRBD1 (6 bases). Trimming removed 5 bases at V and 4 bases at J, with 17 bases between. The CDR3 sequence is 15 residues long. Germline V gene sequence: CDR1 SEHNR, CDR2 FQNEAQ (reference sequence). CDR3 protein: CASSPSPQGITEAFF. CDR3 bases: TGTGCCAGCAGCCCCAGCCCCCAGGGGATCACTGAAGCTTTCTTT.

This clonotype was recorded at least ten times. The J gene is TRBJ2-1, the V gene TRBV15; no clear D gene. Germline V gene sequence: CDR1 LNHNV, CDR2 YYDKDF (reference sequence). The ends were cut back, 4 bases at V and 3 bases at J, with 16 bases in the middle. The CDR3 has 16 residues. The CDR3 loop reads CATSTATPNSYNEQFF. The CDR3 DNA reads TGTGCCACCAGCACCGCGACCCCTAACAGCTACAATGAGCAGTTCTTC.

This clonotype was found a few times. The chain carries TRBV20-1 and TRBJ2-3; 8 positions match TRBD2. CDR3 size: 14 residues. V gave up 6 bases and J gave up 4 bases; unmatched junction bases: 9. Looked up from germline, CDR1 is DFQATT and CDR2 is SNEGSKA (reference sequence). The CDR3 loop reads CSATGTSSADTQYF. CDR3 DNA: TGCAGTGCAACCGGGACTAGTTCCGCAGATACGCAGTATTTT.

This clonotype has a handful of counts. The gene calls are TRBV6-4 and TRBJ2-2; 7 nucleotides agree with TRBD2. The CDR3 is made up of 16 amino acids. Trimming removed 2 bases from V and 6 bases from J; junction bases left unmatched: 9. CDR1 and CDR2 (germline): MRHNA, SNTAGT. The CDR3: CASSDAPVAGAGELFF. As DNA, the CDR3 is TGTGCCAGCAGTGACGCCCCTGTCGCGGGGGCCGGGGAGCTGTTTTTT.

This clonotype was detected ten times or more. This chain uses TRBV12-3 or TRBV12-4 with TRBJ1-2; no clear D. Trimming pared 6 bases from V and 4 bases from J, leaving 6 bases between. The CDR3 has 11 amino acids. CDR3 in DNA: TGTGCCAGCAGCGGCCCCTATGGCTACACCTTC. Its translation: CASSGPYGYTF.

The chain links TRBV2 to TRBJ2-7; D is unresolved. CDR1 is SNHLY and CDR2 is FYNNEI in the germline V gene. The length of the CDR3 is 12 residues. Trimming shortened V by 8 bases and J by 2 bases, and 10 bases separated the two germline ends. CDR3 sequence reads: CASLWTAYEQYF. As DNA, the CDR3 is TGTGCCAGCCTTTGGACGGCCTACGAGCAGTACTTC.

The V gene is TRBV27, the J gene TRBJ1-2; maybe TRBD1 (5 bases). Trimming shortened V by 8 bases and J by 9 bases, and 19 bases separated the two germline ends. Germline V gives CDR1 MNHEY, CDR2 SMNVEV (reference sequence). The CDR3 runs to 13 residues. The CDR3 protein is CASSAGGIRSYTF. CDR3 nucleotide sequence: TGTGCCAGCTCCGCCGGGGGTATCCGGAGCTACACCTTC.

The CDR3 spells CASSRDRGDTEAFF. The CDR3 region has the DNA TGTGCCAGCAGCCGGGACAGGGGAGACACTGAAGCTTTCTTT. The rearrangement links TRBV6-1 to TRBJ1-1; 10 bases map to TRBD1. The V segment lost 6 bases and the J segment 3 bases; nucleotides outside the gene matches: 4. Germline CDR1 and CDR2: MNHNS and SASEGT. The CDR3 has 14 residues.

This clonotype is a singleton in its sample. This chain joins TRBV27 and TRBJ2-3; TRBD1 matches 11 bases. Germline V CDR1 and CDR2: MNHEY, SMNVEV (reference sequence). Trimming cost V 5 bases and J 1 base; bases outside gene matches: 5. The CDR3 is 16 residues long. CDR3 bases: TGTGCCAGCAGTCAGGCGGGACAGGGGGGCACAGATACGCAGTATTTT. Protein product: CASSQAGQGGTDTQYF.